This T cell receptor (beta chain) came from a study of T cell clones after liver transplantation. Concerning this clone itself: The antigen remains undetermined.

General study points: Circulating graft-donor-reactive CD4 TCRbeta sequences fell significantly post-transplant in 5 of 8 subjects. Low donor cell numbers restricted donor-reactive repertoire measurement in two subjects.

Unstimulated PBMCs were sorted into CD3+CD4+ and CD3+CD8+ populations. CDR1 is SGHRS and CDR2 is YFSETQ in the germline V gene. V lost 4 bases and J lost 6; bases outside the gene matches: 6. The CDR3 has 13 amino acids. Repertoires were generated with immunoSEQ multiplex PCR, while TCRdb's copy carries only in-frame clones and drops some. Here the sample spans 68,000 or so clones, roughly 80% being singletons. The chain is built from TRBV5-1 and TRBJ1-2, with 7 nucleotides matching TRBD1. The specimen was CD4+ T cells from blood, collected before liver transplant. This sequence originates from a human donor who received a liver transplant. CDR3 amino acids: CASSTGQRDGYTF. The DNA of the CDR3 is TGCGCCAGCAGCACGGGACAGAGAGATGGCTACACCTTC.